This entry concerns a single T cell receptor beta chain. The entry originates in a study of blood T cell repertoires in COVID-19. Study-level information: Donors in the United States, Italy and Spain gave samples during acute or convalescent COVID-19. T cells, B-cell-depleted T cells, or PBMCs supplied cDNA or gDNA.

Under the authors' procedure: Estimates of nucleated cell counts were drawn from the amplification of reference gene primers. Clones were read by immunoSEQ multiplex PCR, and TCRdb kept only the in-frame ones, dropping some. V and J calls and clone size come straight from that table; D and trimming were deduced from the DNA. The repertoire holds approximately 99,000 clones, with around 83% as singletons. Germline V gene data show CDR1 as MNHNY and CDR2 as SVGAGI (reference sequence). This CDR3 is 21 amino acids long. The V gene lost 6 bases and the J gene lost 2 bases, with 32 bases spanning the gap.

This clonotype was sampled from a man aged 70 or older with active or convalescent COVID-19. The chain recombines TRBV6-6 with TRBJ1-5; perhaps TRBD1 as D (5 bases). Sequencing was performed on peripheral blood. In nucleotides, the CDR3 is TGTGCCAGCAGCCGGGCGACGGGGGAAGATGGGGCTTGGATGGGCAATCAGCCCCAGCATTTT. This encodes CASSRATGEDGAWMGNQPQHF.